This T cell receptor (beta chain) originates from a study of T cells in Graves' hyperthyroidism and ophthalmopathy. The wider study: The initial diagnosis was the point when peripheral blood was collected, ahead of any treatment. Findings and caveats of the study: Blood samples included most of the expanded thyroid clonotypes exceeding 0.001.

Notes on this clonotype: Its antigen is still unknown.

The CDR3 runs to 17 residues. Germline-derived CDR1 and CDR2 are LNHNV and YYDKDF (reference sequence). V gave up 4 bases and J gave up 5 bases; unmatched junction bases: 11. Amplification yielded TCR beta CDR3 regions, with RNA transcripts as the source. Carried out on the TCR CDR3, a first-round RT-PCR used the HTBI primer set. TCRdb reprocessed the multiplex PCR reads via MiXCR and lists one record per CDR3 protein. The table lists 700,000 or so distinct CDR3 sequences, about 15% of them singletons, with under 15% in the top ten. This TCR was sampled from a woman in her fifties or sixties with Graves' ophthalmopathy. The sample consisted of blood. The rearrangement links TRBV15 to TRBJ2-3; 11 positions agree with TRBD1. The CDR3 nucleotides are TGTGCCACCAGCACTCGGTCTGGACAGGGGGCTGGAGATACGCAGTATTTT. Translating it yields CATSTRSGQGAGDTQYF.